This T cell receptor beta chain was recovered during a study of T cells in lung cancer brain metastases. Study context: Most of the roughly 20 patients had smoked, with a median of about 38 pack-years.

CDR1 and CDR2 (germline): GTSNPN, SVGIG (reference sequence). The CDR3 is made up of 16 amino acids. The J segment lost 2 bases and the V segment lost 2 bases, leaving 5 bases of the junction unmatched. Clones were read by immunoSEQ multiplex PCR, and TCRdb kept only the in-frame ones, dropping some. The table records about 6,200 clones, roughly 85% of them present only once. V gene TRBV30 combines with J gene TRBJ2-3; the match to TRBD2 covers 12 bases. Sequencing was carried out using tumor tissue from the primary lung tumor. This sequence originates from a man aged 50 to 59 with non-small cell lung cancer. The CDR3 is CAWSRGLAGFTDTQYF. CDR3 coding DNA: TGTGCCTGGAGTAGAGGACTAGCGGGATTCACAGATACGCAGTATTTT.